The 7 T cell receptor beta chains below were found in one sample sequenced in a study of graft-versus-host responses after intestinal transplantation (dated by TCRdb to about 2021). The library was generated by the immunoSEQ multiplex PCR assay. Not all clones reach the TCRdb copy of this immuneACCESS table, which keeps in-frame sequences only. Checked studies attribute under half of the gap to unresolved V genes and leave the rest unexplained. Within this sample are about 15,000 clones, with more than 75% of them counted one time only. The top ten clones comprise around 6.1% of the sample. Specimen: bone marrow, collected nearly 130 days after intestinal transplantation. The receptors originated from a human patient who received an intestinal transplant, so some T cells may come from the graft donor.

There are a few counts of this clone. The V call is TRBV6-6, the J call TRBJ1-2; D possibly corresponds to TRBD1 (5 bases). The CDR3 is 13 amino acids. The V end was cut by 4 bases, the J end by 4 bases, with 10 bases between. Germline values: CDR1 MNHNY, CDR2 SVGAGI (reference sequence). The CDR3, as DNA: TGTGCCAGCAGTTGGTCACAGGCCTATGGCTACACCTTC. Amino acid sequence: CASSWSQAYGYTF.

The CDR3 loop reads CASSLSGKGAAKNIQYF. DNA of the CDR3: TGTGCCAGCAGTTTATCGGGGAAGGGGGCGGCCAAAAACATTCAGTACTTC. V usage is TRBV27 and J usage is TRBJ2-4; 7 bases are shared with TRBD1. Trimming removed 0 bases from V and 1 base from J; junction bases left unmatched: 6. CDR1 is MNHEY and CDR2 is SMNVEV in the germline V gene (reference sequence). The CDR3 extends over 17 amino acids.

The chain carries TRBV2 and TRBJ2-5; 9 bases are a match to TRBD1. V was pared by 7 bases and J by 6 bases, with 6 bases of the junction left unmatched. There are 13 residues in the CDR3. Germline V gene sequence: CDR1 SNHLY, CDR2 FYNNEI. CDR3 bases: TGTGCCAGCACCAACAGGGGGCAACAGACCCAGTACTTC. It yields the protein CASTNRGQQTQYF.

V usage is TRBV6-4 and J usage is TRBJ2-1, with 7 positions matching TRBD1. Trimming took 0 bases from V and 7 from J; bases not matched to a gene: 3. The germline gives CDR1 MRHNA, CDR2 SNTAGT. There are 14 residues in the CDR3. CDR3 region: CASSDSPTGNEQFF. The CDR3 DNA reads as TGTGCCAGCAGTGACTCCCCGACAGGGAATGAGCAGTTCTTC.

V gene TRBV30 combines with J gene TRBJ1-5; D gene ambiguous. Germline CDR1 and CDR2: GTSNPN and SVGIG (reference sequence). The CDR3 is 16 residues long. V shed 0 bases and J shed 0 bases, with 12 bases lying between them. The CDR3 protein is CAWSVFSRYSNQPQHF. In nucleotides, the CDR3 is TGTGCCTGGAGTGTATTTTCCAGGTATAGCAATCAGCCCCAGCATTTT.

CDR3 protein: CASSLGGEAFF. Written as DNA, the CDR3 is TGTGCCAGCAGCTTAGGAGGAGAAGCTTTCTTT. The chain has TRBV7-6 and TRBJ1-1; no clear D. CDR1 is SGHVS, CDR2 FNYEAQ, per germline. The CDR3 sequence is 11 residues long. Trimming took off 1 base at V and 8 bases at J, with 5 bases between the two ends.

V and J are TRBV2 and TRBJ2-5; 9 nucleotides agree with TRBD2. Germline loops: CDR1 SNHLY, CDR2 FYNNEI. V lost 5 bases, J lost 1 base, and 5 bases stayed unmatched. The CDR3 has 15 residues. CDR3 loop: CASSYVTSGQETQYF. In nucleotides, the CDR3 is TGTGCCAGCAGTTACGTGACTAGCGGCCAAGAGACCCAGTACTTC.